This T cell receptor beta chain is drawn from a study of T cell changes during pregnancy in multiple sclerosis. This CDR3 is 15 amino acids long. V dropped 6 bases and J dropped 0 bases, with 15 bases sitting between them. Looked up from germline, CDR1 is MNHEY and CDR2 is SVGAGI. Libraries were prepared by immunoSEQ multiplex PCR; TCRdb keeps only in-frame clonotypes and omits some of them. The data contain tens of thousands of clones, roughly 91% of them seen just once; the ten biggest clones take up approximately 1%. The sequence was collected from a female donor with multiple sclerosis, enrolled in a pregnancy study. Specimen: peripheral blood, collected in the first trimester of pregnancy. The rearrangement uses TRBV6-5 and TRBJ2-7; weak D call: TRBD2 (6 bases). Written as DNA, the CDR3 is TGTGCCAGCAGCCTTAGCGGCTCGAGCTCCTACGAGCAGTACTTC. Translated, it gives CASSLSGSSSYEQYF.